This TCR beta chain came from a study of cytomegalovirus exposure and HLA in healthy donors. Trimming cost V 0 bases and J 8 bases; bases outside gene matches: 8. Germline V CDR1 and CDR2: SGHRS, YFSETQ. This CDR3 is built from 15 residues. Broader study findings: Among TCR beta chains, those listed as cytomegalovirus-associated numbered about 160. When a later analysis was performed, an Asian-associated ancestry cluster reportedly had fewer N-insertions than the approximately 690-donor mean. Within the data, a cluster of highly shared sequence variants was likely a sequencing artifact.

About this clone: What it binds is unknown.

PCR amplification relied on 60 Vbeta primers (plus 13 Jbeta primers). Assay: immunoSEQ multiplex PCR; the TCRdb copy retains only in-frame clones and omits some. The sample has fewer than 250,000 clones, over 75% seen once. Sequenced material: PBMCs. The genes are TRBV5-1 and TRBJ2-4, with TRBD1 matching over 7 bases. The origin of this receptor is a woman in her forties or fifties in good health and CMV-seropositive. The CDR3 sequence: CASSLEGAPEDIQYF. DNA of the CDR3: TGCGCCAGCAGCTTGGAGGGGGCCCCGGAGGACATTCAGTACTTC.